These 9 T cell receptor beta chains share one sample of origin, sequenced in a study of blood T cell repertoires in COVID-19. Repertoires were generated with immunoSEQ multiplex PCR, while TCRdb's copy carries only in-frame clones and drops some. The profile shows about 98,000 clones, around 82% of them singletons. Sequenced: peripheral blood. The receptors shown here come from a man in his 70s with active or convalescent COVID-19.

This clone was counted a few times. The chain combines TRBV19 with TRBJ2-1, with TRBD1 identical over 8 bases. The length of the CDR3 is 13 residues. V lost 10 bases, J lost 6 bases, and 8 bases stayed unmatched. From germline, CDR1 is LNHDA and CDR2 SQIVND (reference sequence). CDR3: CATSDRVINEQFF. The DNA of the CDR3 is TGTGCCACCTCGGACAGGGTGATCAATGAGCAGTTCTTC.

The chain has TRBV12-3 or TRBV12-4 and TRBJ1-1; D not certain. CDR3 length: 13 amino acids. Trimming took off 0 bases at V and 10 bases at J, with 12 bases between the two ends. CDR3 amino acids: CASSLARHSSAFF. As DNA, the CDR3 is TGTGCCAGCAGTTTAGCTAGACACTCCTCAGCTTTCTTT.

This sequence joins TRBV27 and TRBJ2-3; D call uncertain. The CDR3 contains 13 residues. V lost 4 bases to trimming and J lost 2 bases, with 7 bases between them. The germline V gene encodes CDR1 MNHEY and CDR2 SMNVEV (reference sequence). The DNA of the CDR3 is TGTGCCAGCAGTTCACAATACACAGATACGCAGTATTTT. It translates to CASSSQYTDTQYF.

The chain employs TRBV6-2 or TRBV6-3 and TRBJ2-3; D call uncertain. The CDR3 covers 12 residues. CDR1 is MNHEY, CDR2 SVGEGT, per germline. With 5 bases removed from V and 5 bases from J, the gap between germline ends came to 8 bases. The CDR3, as DNA: TGTGCCAGCAGTATCAGAGGAGATACGCAGTATTTT. This codes for CASSIRGDTQYF.

V is TRBV2 and J is TRBJ1-5, with TRBD1 identical over 8 bases. Germline V gene lookup returns CDR1 SNHLY and CDR2 FYNNEI. The V and J ends lost 8 bases and 6 bases, in that order; junction bases with no gene match: 9. This CDR3 spans 14 amino acids. In DNA, the CDR3 is TGTGCCAGCGGACCTCAGGGGGCCCTTCAGCCCCAGCATTTT. Its translation: CASGPQGALQPQHF.

The rearrangement uses TRBV6-5 and TRBJ1-5; weak D call: TRBD1 (5 bases). Trimming removed 0 bases from V and 6 bases from J, with 12 bases in between. Germline V gives CDR1 MNHEY, CDR2 SVGAGI. The length of the CDR3 is 15 residues. CDR3 loop: CASSYSGGTGQPQHF. The DNA of the CDR3 is TGTGCCAGCAGTTACTCTGGGGGGACGGGTCAGCCCCAGCATTTT.

The gene calls are TRBV5-4 and TRBJ1-2, with D tentatively TRBD1 (5 bases). The germline V gene encodes CDR1 SGHNT and CDR2 YYREEE (reference sequence). The CDR3 is 14 amino acids. The V end lost 3 bases, the J end lost 6 bases, and 15 bases lay between the germline ends. CDR3 sequence: CASSSVGGFDGYTF. The CDR3 bases are TGTGCCAGCAGCTCGGTCGGGGGATTCGATGGCTACACCTTC.

The genes are TRBV5-5 and TRBJ1-6; 10 positions agree with TRBD1. V shed 0 bases and J 6 bases; nucleotides not matched to a gene: 3. The CDR3 extends over 16 amino acids. CDR1 and CDR2 (germline): SGHKS, YYEKEE (reference sequence). The CDR3 here is CASSLGQGAGNSPLHF. The CDR3 coding sequence is TGTGCCAGCAGCTTGGGACAGGGGGCGGGTAATTCACCCCTCCACTTT.

The chain carries TRBV11-3 and TRBJ2-3; D is perhaps TRBD2 (6 bases). The CDR3 sequence is 15 residues long. The V and J ends lost 2 bases and 2 bases respectively, with 11 bases between them. CDR1 SGHNT and CDR2 YENEEA come from the germline V gene. CDR3: CASSLRRGLTDTQYF. CDR3 DNA: TGTGCCAGCAGCTTACGTCGGGGACTCACAGATACGCAGTATTTT.